Below, one T cell receptor beta chain is given with its context. This entry comes from a study of blood T cell repertoires in COVID-19. Study-level background: Sources were T cells, B-cell-depleted T cells, or PBMCs; the material itself was cDNA or gDNA.

The CDR3 length is 15 residues. Germline V gene data show CDR1 as SEHNR and CDR2 as FQNEAQ (reference sequence). With V trimmed by 4 bases and J by 6 bases, 6 bases remained unmatched. Clones were sequenced by immunoSEQ multiplex PCR, and TCRdb holds only the in-frame ones, with some missing. In the table there are some 65,000 clones, around 93% of which are singletons. Source material: peripheral blood. V gene TRBV7-9 combines with J gene TRBJ1-5; 10 nucleotides align to TRBD1. The TCR originated in a man in his 70s with active COVID-19. CDR3 loop: CASSWDRGVGQPQHF. CDR3 bases: TGTGCCAGCAGCTGGGACAGGGGAGTGGGTCAGCCCCAGCATTTT.